This passage covers 15 T cell receptor beta chains from one sample sequenced in a study of OX40 agonist ivuxolimab in advanced cancers. Library preparation was by the immunoSEQ multiplex PCR assay. TCRdb took over this immuneACCESS table, retaining in-frame rearrangements with V and J assigned. Such tables are incomplete; in checked studies, under half of the missing clones stem from an unresolved V gene, and the remainder is unexplained. The sample table shows roughly 60,000 clones, and about 85% are seen once. About 4% of the sample is in the top ten clones. Sequenced here: CD4+ or CD8+ T cells sorted from blood, sampled in a trial of the OX40 agonist ivuxolimab. The source is an adult with an advanced solid tumor such as melanoma, head and neck, liver or kidney cancer.

The chain joins TRBV7-3 to TRBJ2-3, with a possible D match to TRBD2 (6 bases). Germline assignment: CDR1 SGHTA and CDR2 FQGTGA. V lost 5 bases and J lost 5, with 20 bases in between. The CDR3 spans 16 residues. The CDR3 loop is CASSTDGSAIIDTQYF. CDR3 DNA sequence: TGTGCCAGCAGCACCGACGGGAGCGCAATCATAGATACGCAGTATTTT. The full variable domain, in which reference TRBV7-3 and TRBJ2-3 provide the parts outside the CDR3, is GAGVSQTPSNKVTEKGKYVELRCDPISGHTALYWYRQSLGQGPEFLIYFQGTGAADDSGLPNDRFFAVRPEGSVSTLKIQRTERGDSAVYLCASSTDGSAIIDTQYFGPGTRLTVL.

V and J are TRBV7-9 and TRBJ2-3, with D maybe TRBD1 (6 bases). Germline lookup yields CDR1 SEHNR and CDR2 FQNEAQ (reference sequence). Trimming shortened V by 5 bases and J by 6 bases, and 12 bases separated the two germline ends. This CDR3 comprises 13 residues. The CDR3 protein is CASSVNTGDTQYF. The CDR3 DNA follows: TGTGCCAGCAGCGTCAATACAGGGGATACGCAGTATTTT.

This clone was found a few times. The chain couples TRBV4-1 to TRBJ2-1, with 11 bases fitting TRBD1. Trimming removed 4 bases from V and 2 bases from J; junction bases left unmatched: 7. The CDR3 is made up of 17 amino acids. Germline assignment: CDR1 MGHRA and CDR2 YSYEKL. The CDR3 loop is CASSPSRTGGAYNEQFF. The CDR3 coding sequence is TGCGCCAGCAGCCCCTCACGGACAGGGGGCGCCTACAATGAGCAGTTCTTC.

The gene calls are TRBV30 and TRBJ2-4; D tentatively fits TRBD1 or TRBD2 (6 bases each). The CDR3 consists of 12 residues. Germline loops: CDR1 GTSNPN, CDR2 SVGIG (reference sequence). V lost 7 bases and J lost 8, with 15 bases in between. CDR3 region: CALDAEGDIQYF. For the CDR3, the DNA is TGTGCCTTGGACGCGGAGGGGGACATTCAGTACTTC.

This clone was detected a few times. This chain uses TRBV5-1 with TRBJ2-3; perhaps TRBD1 as D (6 bases). CDR1 is SGHRS and CDR2 is YFSETQ in the germline V gene. With 4 bases removed from V and 1 base from J, the gap between germline ends came to 10 bases. The CDR3 has 14 residues. The CDR3 DNA follows: TGCGCCAGCAGCCGGGACACAGGCACAGATACGCAGTATTTT. The encoded protein is CASSRDTGTDTQYF.

The genes are TRBV11-2 and TRBJ2-2; TRBD2 aligns across 9 bases. Unmatched junction bases numbered 8, after V lost 5 bases and J lost 7 bases. Germline V gene data show CDR1 as SGHAT and CDR2 as FQNNGV. The CDR3 runs 15 residues. CDR3 DNA: TGTGCCAGCAGCGGTTCCGGGACTAGCATCGGGGAGCTGTTTTTT. It is translated as CASSGSGTSIGELFF. The full variable domain, in which reference TRBV11-2 and TRBJ2-2 provide the parts outside the CDR3, is EAGVAQSPRYKIIEKRQSVAFWCNPISGHATLYWYQQILGQGPKLLIQFQNNGVVDDSQLPKDRFSAERLKGVDSTLKIQPAKLEDSAVYLCASSGSGTSIGELFFGEGSRLTVL.

The table lists this clone with a few counts. V usage is TRBV5-4 and J usage is TRBJ2-1, with TRBD2 matching 8 bases. Germline V gene lookup returns CDR1 SGHNT and CDR2 YYREEE (reference sequence). CDR3 length: 17 residues. V dropped 3 bases and J dropped 8; count of bases not matched to a gene: 16. The DNA of the CDR3 is TGTGCCAGCAGCTCAACCGCGACTAGCGAACCCGGGCATGAGCAGTTCTTC. It is translated as CASSSTATSEPGHEQFF.

V is TRBV6-1 and J is TRBJ2-3; either TRBD1 or TRBD2 may fit D (5 bases each). The CDR3 loop spans 15 amino acids. The V end lost 7 bases, the J end lost 4 bases, and 18 bases lay between the germline ends. The germline CDR1 and CDR2 sequences are MNHNS and SASEGT. CDR3 residues: CASMRAQGGADTQYF. In DNA form, the CDR3 reads TGTGCCAGCATGCGGGCGCAGGGTGGAGCAGATACGCAGTATTTT.

This chain links TRBV18 with TRBJ1-4; a weak D match, TRBD1 (5 bases). V lost 5 bases and J 7 bases, leaving 8 bases between the germline ends. The germline CDR1 and CDR2 sequences are KGHSH and LQKENI. The CDR3 totals 12 residues. In nucleotides, the CDR3 is TGTGCCAGCTCAGGGACCTCTGAAAAACTGTTTTTT. It is translated as CASSGTSEKLFF.

The chain is built from TRBV7-3 and TRBJ2-1; 12 nucleotides match TRBD2. Germline V gene lookup returns CDR1 SGHTA and CDR2 FQGTGA. The CDR3 totals 15 residues. V shed 5 bases and J 8 bases; nucleotides not matched to a gene: 7. The CDR3 loop is CASSVTSGRVYEQFF. The DNA for the CDR3 is TGTGCCAGCAGCGTGACTAGCGGGAGAGTCTATGAGCAGTTCTTC.

The chain links TRBV6-5 to TRBJ2-1; no clear D gene. The V gene lost 6 bases and the J gene lost 7 bases, with 19 bases spanning the gap. In germline, CDR1 is MNHEY, CDR2 SVGAGI. The CDR3 is 15 amino acids. The CDR3 DNA is TGTGCCAGCAGCACCCAAGCCCTCAGCAAAAATGAGCAGTTCTTC. Translation gives CASSTQALSKNEQFF.

This rearrangement joins TRBV9 to TRBJ1-6, with D maybe TRBD1 (5 bases). V lost 4 bases and J lost 8, with 13 bases in between. This CDR3 has 14 amino acids. Germline CDR1 is SGDLS and CDR2 is YYNGEE. The CDR3 here is CASSPALGDSPLHF. Written as DNA, the CDR3 is TGTGCCAGCAGCCCTGCGTTGGGGGATTCACCCCTCCACTTT.

The chain carries TRBV28 and TRBJ1-5; D is uncertain. Looked up from germline, CDR1 is MDHEN and CDR2 is SYDVKM. The CDR3 totals 13 residues. The germline V and J ends were trimmed by 8 bases and 6 bases, with 14 bases remaining between them. In nucleotides, the CDR3 is TGTGCCAGCCGAAGCTTGCCCCGTCAGCCCCAGCATTTT. Its translation is CASRSLPRQPQHF. The complete variable domain, with remaining parts taken from reference TRBV28 and TRBJ1-5, reads DVKVTQSSRYLVKRTGEKVFLECVQDMDHENMFWYRQDPGLGLRLIYFSYDVKMKEKGDIPEGYSVSREKKERFSLILESASTNQTSMYLCASRSLPRQPQHFGDGTRLSIL.

The gene calls are TRBV16 and TRBJ2-7; 10 bases are shared with TRBD2. Trimming at V came to 4 bases and at J to 3 bases, leaving 9 bases not matched to a gene. The germline CDR1 and CDR2 sequences are KGHSY and FQNENV. This CDR3 comprises 16 residues. CDR3 in DNA: TGTGCCAGCAGCCTCGGACTAGCGGAGGCGGGCTACGAGCAGTACTTC. It translates to CASSLGLAEAGYEQYF.

This clone came up a few times. The DNA of the CDR3 is TGTGCCAGCAGCCCCGCAGAAAATACTGAAGCTTTCTTT. It translates to CASSPAENTEAFF. The chain recombines TRBV5-4 with TRBJ1-1; the D is unclear. From germline, CDR1 is SGHNT and CDR2 YYREEE (reference sequence). V was shortened by 4 bases and J by 5 bases, with 12 bases between the two germline ends. CDR3 length: 13 residues.